The clone carrying this T cell receptor (beta chain) was seen only a few times. The CDR3 is made up of 19 amino acids. Germline V gives CDR1 SGDLS, CDR2 YYNGEE. The J segment lost 0 bases and the V segment lost 4 bases, leaving 7 bases of the junction unmatched. The protocol was immunoSEQ multiplex PCR, while the TCRdb copy is restricted to in-frame clones and leaves out a portion. The sample consists of about 27,000 clones, around 74% of them appearing once. These data originate in a study of somatic mutations in cytotoxic T cells in rheumatoid arthritis. This chain connects TRBV9 to TRBJ2-1; 16 nucleotides match TRBD2. The source of this sequence is a woman aged 18-29 years in good health. The material sequenced was CD8+ T cells sorted from blood. The CDR3: CASSLGLAGGFGSYNEQFF. Written as DNA, the CDR3 is TGTGCCAGCAGCCTGGGACTAGCGGGAGGGTTTGGCTCCTACAATGAGCAGTTCTTC.